This T cell receptor beta chain emerged from a study of shared clonotypes between healthy human individuals. Findings of the study overall: The donor pool, a small one, limited the genetic and exposure-history diversity represented.

Worth noting for this clone: Antigen specificity is unknown.

The length of the CDR3 is 15 residues. V was clipped by 3 bases and J by 4 bases, with 15 bases between them. Germline V CDR1 and CDR2: SGHVS, FQNEAQ. Positively selected for CCR7, the CD45RO-negative cells used as naive CD8 cells excluded terminally differentiated effector memory CD45RA+ cells. Some clones are missing from TCRdb's copy, which holds only in-frame ones; the method was immunoSEQ multiplex PCR. The data hold around 620,000 clones, with roughly 96% observed a single time. This TCR was recovered from a woman in her thirties in good health. The sequenced sample was naive CD8+ T cells sorted from blood. The chain combines TRBV7-8 with TRBJ2-5; TRBD2 is a possible D gene (5 bases). Here the CDR3 reads CASSFEGRRGETQYF. CDR3 in DNA: TGTGCCAGCAGCTTCGAGGGCAGGAGAGGAGAGACCCAGTACTTC.